This TCR beta chain appears in the sequencing data of a study of CD8+ T cells in alopecia areata. About the study: For the treated group, dosing was oral tofacitinib at 5 to 10 mg twice daily. Disease severity was quantified as SALT score of affected scalp area. Study-wide results and limits: Tofacitinib significantly lowered scalp clonality and expanded CD8+ clones among the top 100.

Treatment reported: oral pan-JAK inhibitor, 5-10 mg twice daily. Following RNA extraction, reverse transcription yielded cDNA that acted as the sequencing template. The data were produced by immunoSEQ multiplex PCR, yet TCRdb's version contains in-frame clones alone and is incomplete. The table lists 170,000 or so clones, roughly 53% of them singletons. The CDR3 totals 13 residues. The V gene's germline CDR1 is SQVTM and CDR2 ANQGSEA. V lost 8 bases and J 1 base, leaving 14 bases between the germline ends. Of note for this clone: The antigen remains undetermined.

The rearrangement uses TRBV29-1 and TRBJ1-1; D is perhaps TRBD1 (5 bases). The sequencing here drew on CD8+ T cells sorted from blood, taken at week 24, from a patient treated with tofacitinib. The receptor comes from a human donor with alopecia areata. CDR3 sequence reads: CSTARGTNTEAFF. DNA of the CDR3: TGCAGCACAGCTCGGGGCACGAACACTGAAGCTTTCTTT.